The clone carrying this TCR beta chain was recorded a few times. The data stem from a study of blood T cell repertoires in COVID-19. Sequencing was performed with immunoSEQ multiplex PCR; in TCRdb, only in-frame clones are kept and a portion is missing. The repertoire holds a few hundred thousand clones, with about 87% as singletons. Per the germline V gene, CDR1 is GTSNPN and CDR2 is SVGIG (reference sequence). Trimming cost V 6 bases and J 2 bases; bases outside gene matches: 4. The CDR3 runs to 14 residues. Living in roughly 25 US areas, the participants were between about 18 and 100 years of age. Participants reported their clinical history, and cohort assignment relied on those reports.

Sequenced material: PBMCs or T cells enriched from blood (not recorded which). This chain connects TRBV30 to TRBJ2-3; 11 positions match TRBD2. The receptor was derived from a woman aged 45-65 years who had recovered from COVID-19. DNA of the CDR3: TGTGCCTGTGGGACTAGCGGCACCACAGATACGCAGTATTTT. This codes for CACGTSGTTDTQYF.